This T cell receptor beta chain was obtained from a study of breast tumors, draining lymph nodes, adjacent tissues. TCRdb re-called the multiplex PCR reads through MiXCR, storing one row per CDR3 protein. The data show 85,000 to 130,000 distinct CDR3 sequences, 30% seen once. This clonotype has ten or more counts. Its antigen remains unknown. Samples came from axillary lymph nodes draining the breast cancer. Study observations and caveats: Tumor TCR diversity was below lymph nodes but above nontumor tissue. That most tumor T cells come from lymph nodes remained unproven. Compared with basal-like, luminal-like tumors shared significantly more repertoire with nontumor tissue. Data fit most tumor T cells coming from lymph node, expanding in tumor.

The CDR3 has 17 residues. The ends were cut back, 0 bases at V and 4 bases at J, with 14 bases in the middle. Germline CDR1 is SGHRS and CDR2 is YFSETQ. This rearrangement joins TRBV5-1 to TRBJ1-6; D is ambiguous. Sequenced input: axillary lymph node tissue. The clonotype originates from a female donor with breast cancer. Some clones in this sample may be carry-over from other donors' samples. The CDR3 nucleotides read TGCGCCAGCAGCTTGGTGTCCGGTAGTGGGTATAATTCACCCCTCCACTTT. Protein: CASSLVSGSGYNSPLHF.